These 27 T cell receptor beta chains were sequenced from one sample in a study of Ad26.COV2.S vaccination and SARS-CoV-2 variants. The treatment: roughly 18 received Ad26.COV2.S at low or high dose, single or two shots; 5 received placebo; per-sample allocation not given. Samples were taken on day 63 after the first vaccine or placebo injection. Sequenced by immunoSEQ multiplex PCR; TCRdb stores in-frame clones only, minus some. There are 360,000 or so clones in the sample; more than 75% occur only once, and 3.4% lies in the top ten. The sequenced sample was peripheral blood, obtained in a trial of Ad26.COV2.S vaccine versus placebo. The receptors come from a person aged 18-60 years who received the Ad26.COV2.S COVID-19 vaccine or a placebo.

This clone appeared a single time. The chain links TRBV4-1 to TRBJ1-5; D possibly corresponds to TRBD1 (5 bases). Trimming took off 4 bases at V and 9 bases at J, with 16 bases between the two ends. This CDR3 is 14 amino acids long. Germline V CDR1 and CDR2: MGHRA, YSYEKL. The CDR3 DNA reads TGCGCCAGCAGCCTCGGAGGGGCCGGCGGGCCCCAGCATTTT. Its protein product is CASSLGGAGGPQHF.

This sequence joins TRBV6-2 or TRBV6-3 and TRBJ1-1; a weak D match, TRBD1 (5 bases). Germline-derived CDR1 and CDR2 are MNHEY and SVGEGT. V was shortened by 3 bases and J by 8 bases, with 10 bases between the two germline ends. The CDR3 contains 12 residues. The CDR3 DNA reads TGTGCCAGCAGTTATCCCGGGGGAGAAGCTTTCTTT. Amino acid sequence: CASSYPGGEAFF.

V usage is TRBV3-1 (or the pseudogene TRBV3-2) and J usage is TRBJ1-4; D is unresolved. Trimming left V 2 bases short and J 7 bases short, with 5 bases between. This CDR3 has 12 amino acids. Germline CDR1 LGHDT, CDR2 YNNKEL (reference sequence). CDR3: CASSQTGEKLFF. CDR3 coding DNA: TGTGCCAGCAGCCAAACCGGTGAAAAACTGTTTTTT.

The V and J genes are TRBV7-2 and TRBJ1-2; 11 bases are a match to TRBD1. V gave up 4 bases and J gave up 4 bases; unmatched junction bases: 8. Looked up from germline, CDR1 is SGHTA and CDR2 is FQGNSA. The CDR3 loop spans 16 amino acids. CDR3 protein: CASSSFGQGASYGYTF. In nucleotides, the CDR3 is TGTGCCAGCAGCTCATTTGGACAGGGGGCTAGCTATGGCTACACCTTC. Supplemented by reference TRBV7-2 and TRBJ1-2, the full variable domain reads GAGVSQSPSNKVTEKGKDVELRCDPISGHTALYWYRQSLGQGLEFLIYFQGNSAPDKSGLPSDRFSAERTGGSVSTLTIQRTQQEDSAVYLCASSSFGQGASYGYTFGSGTRLTVV.

The rearrangement joins TRBV6-2 or TRBV6-3 to TRBJ1-1, with D perhaps matching TRBD1 (5 bases). CDR1 and CDR2 from the germline V gene are MNHEY and SVGEGT. CDR3 length equals 12 residues. Trimming took 10 bases from V and 5 from J, leaving 14 bases between them. CDR3 in amino acids: CATSPWGTEAFF. DNA for the CDR3: TGTGCCACCAGCCCCTGGGGGACTGAAGCTTTCTTT.

V gene TRBV4-1 combines with J gene TRBJ2-5; D possibly matches TRBD1 or TRBD2 (5 bases each). Trimming cost V 6 bases and J 5 bases, with 19 bases left between them. The CDR3 is 15 residues long. CDR1 and CDR2 from the germline V gene are MGHRA and YSYEKL. CDR3 region: CASRYGTDNLETQYF. As DNA, the CDR3 is TGCGCCAGCAGGTACGGGACGGACAATTTGGAGACCCAGTACTTC.

The genes are TRBV5-4 and TRBJ1-2; 7 bases fit TRBD1. Trimming took 4 bases from V and 8 from J; bases not matched to a gene: 14. Germline CDR1 is SGHNT and CDR2 is YYREEE (reference sequence). This CDR3 region has 15 residues. CDR3 protein: CASSAPLGQFEGYTF. Here the CDR3 DNA reads TGTGCCAGCAGCGCCCCACTGGGACAGTTTGAGGGCTACACCTTC.

This chain links TRBV15 with TRBJ2-7, with 9 positions matching TRBD1. This CDR3 is built from 15 residues. Germline trimming cut 0 bases from V and 3 bases from J; bases unmatched to any gene: 3. Germline values: CDR1 LNHNV, CDR2 YYDKDF (reference sequence). CDR3 region: CATSRDVGQGYEQYF. CDR3 in DNA: TGTGCCACCAGCAGAGATGTGGGACAGGGCTACGAGCAGTACTTC.

V gene TRBV19 combines with J gene TRBJ2-5; TRBD2 matches at 9 bases. This CDR3 is built from 15 residues. V lost 5 bases, J lost 2 bases, and 6 bases stayed unmatched. Looked up from germline, CDR1 is LNHDA and CDR2 is SQIVND (reference sequence). In nucleotides, the CDR3 is TGTGCCAGTAGTGAGGGACTAGCTAGGCAAGAGACCCAGTACTTC. It specifies CASSEGLARQETQYF.

The chain uses TRBV5-1 and TRBJ1-1; D not certain. This CDR3 has 13 amino acids. Germline CDR1 and CDR2: SGHRS and YFSETQ. The V end lost 5 bases, the J end lost 1 base, and 9 bases lay between the germline ends. The CDR3 region is CASSFRGNTEAFF. Written as DNA, the CDR3 is TGCGCCAGCAGTTTCCGGGGGAACACTGAAGCTTTCTTT.

This clone was counted between two and nine times. The chain joins TRBV5-1 to TRBJ1-2, with a possible D match to TRBD1 (6 bases). Germline CDR1 reads SGHRS; CDR2 reads YFSETQ. The V end lost 4 bases, the J end lost 4 bases, and 14 bases lay between the germline ends. There are 14 residues in the CDR3. CDR3 residues: CASSAGDASYGYTF. The CDR3 DNA follows: TGCGCCAGCAGCGCAGGGGACGCCAGCTATGGCTACACCTTC.

The chain joins TRBV12-5 to TRBJ1-6, with 9 positions matching TRBD1. Germline V gene sequence: CDR1 LGHNT, CDR2 FRNRAP. The ends lost 2 bases at V and 7 bases at J; junction bases unmatched: 6. The CDR3 has 16 residues. The CDR3 loop is CASGLYTGTGNSPLHF. CDR3 nucleotide sequence: TGTGCTAGTGGTTTGTACACCGGGACAGGGAATTCACCCCTCCACTTT.

The chain carries TRBV6-6 and TRBJ1-2, with 8 bases matching TRBD1. Germline CDR1 and CDR2: MNHNY and SVGAGI (reference sequence). This CDR3 comprises 16 residues. J lost 3 bases, V lost 8 bases, and 14 bases had no gene match. The CDR3 is CASEVFGQGGHYGYTF. The DNA for the CDR3 is TGTGCCAGCGAGGTATTCGGACAGGGAGGGCACTATGGCTACACCTTC.

This sequence joins TRBV30 and TRBJ1-6; tentatively, D is TRBD1 (5 bases). Trimming took off 1 base at V and 1 base at J, with 11 bases between the two ends. Per germline, CDR1 GTSNPN and CDR2 SVGIG (reference sequence). This CDR3 is built from 16 residues. This CDR3 reads CAWSAGKGSYNSPLHF. The CDR3 bases are TGTGCCTGGAGTGCCGGTAAGGGGTCCTATAATTCACCCCTCCACTTT.

The CDR3 DNA follows: TGTGCCAGCTCACCAGGGGTTTACGAGCAGTACTTC. Its protein is CASSPGVYEQYF. The V call is TRBV18, the J call TRBJ2-7, with D uncertain. The V end was cut by 2 bases, the J end by 4 bases, with 6 bases between. Looked up from germline, CDR1 is KGHSH and CDR2 is LQKENI. The CDR3 has 12 amino acids.

The chain's CDR3 is CAWRWGTNTEAFF. The CDR3 coding sequence is TGTGCCTGGAGGTGGGGGACGAACACTGAAGCTTTCTTT. The chain links TRBV30 to TRBJ1-1, with D perhaps matching TRBD1 (5 bases). Per the germline V gene, CDR1 is GTSNPN and CDR2 is SVGIG (reference sequence). Trimming stripped 3 bases from V and 1 base from J, with 9 bases between. The CDR3 is 13 amino acids.

In this sample, this clone turned up a few times. The gene calls are TRBV5-4 and TRBJ1-2; no definite D call. Germline V gene lookup returns CDR1 SGHNT and CDR2 YYREEE (reference sequence). The CDR3 sequence is 14 residues long. V shed 0 bases and J shed 8 bases, with 14 bases lying between them. The CDR3 here is CASSLGEAPGGYTF. The CDR3 nucleotides are TGTGCCAGCAGCTTGGGGGAGGCCCCGGGGGGCTACACCTTC. Full variable domain (rest looked up from reference TRBV5-4 and TRBJ1-2): ETGVTQSPTHLIKTRGQQVTLRCSSQSGHNTVSWYQQALGQGPQFIFQYYREEENGRGNFPPRFSGLQFPNYSSELNVNALELDDSALYLCASSLGEAPGGYTFGSGTRLTVV.

The rearrangement uses TRBV4-1 and TRBJ2-5, with D possibly TRBD2 on 7 matching bases. V shed 0 bases and J shed 4 bases, with 15 bases lying between them. Germline V gene sequence: CDR1 MGHRA, CDR2 YSYEKL. The CDR3 extends over 16 amino acids. The CDR3 reads CASSQEGRGGVETQYF. In DNA form, the CDR3 reads TGCGCCAGCAGCCAAGAGGGGAGGGGGGGCGTAGAGACCCAGTACTTC.

The V gene is TRBV6-1, the J gene TRBJ1-6, with TRBD1 identical over 9 bases. The CDR3 is 14 amino acids. Per germline, CDR1 MNHNS and CDR2 SASEGT. V lost 3 bases to trimming and J lost 10 bases; unmatched junction nucleotides: 4. The CDR3 sequence is CASSEGQGGSPLHF. Written as DNA, the CDR3 is TGTGCCAGCAGTGAGGGACAGGGAGGATCACCCCTCCACTTT.

The rearrangement uses TRBV7-9 and TRBJ1-4, with 7 bases that match TRBD1. The V gene end was trimmed by 7 bases and the J gene end by 8 bases; junction bases not matched to a gene: 13. CDR1 SEHNR and CDR2 FQNEAQ come from the germline V gene (reference sequence). CDR3 length: 15 amino acids. The CDR3 here is CASTGIRQGQEKLFF. CDR3 nucleotides: TGTGCCAGCACCGGTATAAGACAGGGACAAGAAAAACTGTTTTTT. Based on the CDR3 plus reference TRBV7-9 and TRBJ1-4, the full variable domain is DTGVSQNPRHKITKRGQNVTFRCDPISEHNRLYWYRQTLGQGPEFLTYFQNEAQLEKSRLLSDRFSAERPKGSFSTLEIQRTEQGDSAMYLCASTGIRQGQEKLFFGSGTQLSVL.

With regard to this clone: The same CDR3 also results from other DNA sequences found in this sample. The CDR3: CASSQDRSTYNEQFF. The DNA of the CDR3 is TGCGCCAGCAGCCAAGATCGTTCTACCTACAATGAGCAGTTCTTC. J is TRBJ2-1 and V is TRBV4-3; no clear D gene. This CDR3 has 15 amino acids. Trimming pared 0 bases from V and 2 bases from J, leaving 8 bases between. The germline gives CDR1 LGHNA, CDR2 YSLEER.

The V and J genes are TRBV11-2 and TRBJ2-5; D may be TRBD2 (6 bases). The CDR3 is 13 amino acids. Deletions cut 3 bases from V and 5 bases from J, with 10 bases between. Germline-derived CDR1 and CDR2 are SGHAT and FQNNGV. The CDR3 sequence: CASSFGAGETQYF. The CDR3 DNA sequence: TGTGCCAGCAGCTTTGGGGCGGGGGAGACCCAGTACTTC.

The gene calls are TRBV9 and TRBJ1-1; a weak D match, TRBD1 (5 bases). The germline V gene has CDR1 SGDLS and CDR2 YYNGEE. This CDR3 region has 14 residues. The V gene lost 0 bases and the J gene lost 4 bases, with 10 bases spanning the gap. DNA of the CDR3: TGTGCCAGCAGCGTAGGCAGGGCGACCACTGAAGCTTTCTTT. The encoded protein is CASSVGRATTEAFF. The variable domain in full, with the rest retrieved from reference TRBV9 and TRBJ1-1, is DSGVTQTPKHLITATGQRVTLRCSPRSGDLSVYWYQQSLDQGLQFLIQYYNGEERAKGNILERFSAQQFPDLHSELNLSSLELGDSALYFCASSVGRATTEAFFGQGTRLTVV.

The chain links TRBV10-3 to TRBJ2-2; no firm D call. The CDR3 is 11 amino acids. Germline V CDR1 and CDR2: ENHRY, SYGVKD. Trimming left V 4 bases short and J 7 bases short, with 4 bases between. The CDR3 protein is CAISVGGELFF. CDR3 DNA sequence: TGTGCCATCAGTGTAGGCGGGGAGCTGTTTTTT.

For this clone: This specimen includes other DNA sequences encoding the same CDR3. The gene calls are TRBV6-5 and TRBJ2-1; tentatively, D is TRBD2 (7 bases). CDR3 length: 16 amino acids. The germline V and J ends were trimmed by 0 bases and 2 bases, with 11 bases remaining between them. Germline CDR1 and CDR2: MNHEY and SVGAGI. CDR3 residues: CASSYSLRGPYNEQFF. The DNA of the CDR3 is TGTGCCAGCAGTTACTCGTTGCGGGGGCCCTACAATGAGCAGTTCTTC.

As DNA, the CDR3 is TGTGCCAGCAGCCCCAGAAGTGGGGGGGTCACCTACGAGCAGTACTTC. Protein product: CASSPRSGGVTYEQYF. J is TRBJ2-7 and V is TRBV9, with 7 bases lining up with TRBD2. The CDR3 is 16 amino acids. V was clipped by 4 bases and J by 2 bases; unmatched bases: 12. Germline V lookup: CDR1 SGDLS, CDR2 YYNGEE.

This clone was recorded only once. The chain is built from TRBV27 and TRBJ2-3; 12 nucleotides align to TRBD2. CDR3 size: 13 residues. Germline V lookup: CDR1 MNHEY, CDR2 SMNVEV (reference sequence). J lost 5 bases, V lost 8 bases, and 2 bases had no gene match. CDR3: CASGLAGRDTQYF. CDR3 in DNA: TGTGCCAGCGGACTAGCGGGGAGAGATACGCAGTATTTT.